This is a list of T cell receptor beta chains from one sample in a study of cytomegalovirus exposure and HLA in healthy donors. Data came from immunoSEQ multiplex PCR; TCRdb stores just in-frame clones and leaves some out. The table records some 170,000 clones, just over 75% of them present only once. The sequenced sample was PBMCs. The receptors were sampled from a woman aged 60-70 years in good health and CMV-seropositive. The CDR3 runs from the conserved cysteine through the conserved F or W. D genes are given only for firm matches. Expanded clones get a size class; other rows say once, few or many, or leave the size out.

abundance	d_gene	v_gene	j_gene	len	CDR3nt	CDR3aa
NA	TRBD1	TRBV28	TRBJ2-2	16	TGTGCCAGCAGTTGGCTACAGGGGGGAGACACCGGGGAGCTGTTTTTT	CASSWLQGGDTGELFF
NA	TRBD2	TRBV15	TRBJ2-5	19	TGTGCCACCAGCAGAGGGGAGGGGACTAGCGGGTACTACCAAGAGACCCAGTACTTC	CATSRGEGTSGYYQETQYF
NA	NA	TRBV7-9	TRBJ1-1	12	TGTGCCAGCAAGGGGCAGAACACTGAAGCTTTCTTT	CASKGQNTEAFF
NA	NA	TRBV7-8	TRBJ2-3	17	TGTGCCAGCAGCATTAAGGTCGCGGGGCTGGGGACAGATACGCAGTATTTT	CASSIKVAGLGTDTQYF
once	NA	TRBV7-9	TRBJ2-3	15	TGTGCCAGCAGCTTACTCGCGGGGGCCACAGATACGCAGTATTTT	CASSLLAGATDTQYF
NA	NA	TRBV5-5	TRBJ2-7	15	TGTGCCAGCAGCTTTTGGGGGACACAGTCCTACGAGCAGTACTTC	CASSFWGTQSYEQYF
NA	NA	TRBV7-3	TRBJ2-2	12	TGTGCCAGCGGAGCGAACACCGGGGAGCTGTTTTTT	CASGANTGELFF
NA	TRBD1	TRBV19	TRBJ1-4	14	TGTGCCAGTAGGAGGGGACAGTTTAATGAAAAACTGTTTTTT	CASRRGQFNEKLFF
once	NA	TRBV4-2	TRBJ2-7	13	TGTGCCAGCAGCCGCCTTGAGTCCTACGAGCAGTACTTC	CASSRLESYEQYF
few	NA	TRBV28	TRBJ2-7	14	TGTGCCAGCAGTTTCTCCCGGGATTCCGGGGAGCAGTACTTC	CASSFSRDSGEQYF
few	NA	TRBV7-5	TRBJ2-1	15	TGTGCCAGAAGCTTAGTACAGTTTAACTACAATGAGCAGTTCTTC	CARSLVQFNYNEQFF
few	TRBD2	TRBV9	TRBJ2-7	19	TGTGCCAGCAGCGGAGGTATTAGCGGGGGGGCCGGATCAGCCTACGAGCAGTACTTC	CASSGGISGGAGSAYEQYF
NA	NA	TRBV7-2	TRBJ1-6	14	TGTGCCAGCAGCTTAGATCACCAACTTTCACCCCTCCACTTT	CASSLDHQLSPLHF
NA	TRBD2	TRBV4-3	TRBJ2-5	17	TGCGCCAGCAGCCAAGATGCCTCCTCTAGCGGGCGGGAGACCCAGTACTTC	CASSQDASSSGRETQYF
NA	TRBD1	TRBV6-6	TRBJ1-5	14	TGTGCCAGCAGACGACAGGGTGGGGGTCAGCCCCAGCATTTT	CASRRQGGGQPQHF
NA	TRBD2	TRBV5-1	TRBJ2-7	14	TGCGCCAGCAGCATTTCAGGACTAGACTACGAGCAGTACTTC	CASSISGLDYEQYF
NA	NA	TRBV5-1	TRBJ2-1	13	TGCGCCAGCAGCTTGGCGGTGAGCGGTGAGCAGTTCTTC	CASSLAVSGEQFF
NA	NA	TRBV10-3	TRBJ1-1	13	TGTGCCATCAGTGATGAGGGAAACACTGAAGCTTTCTTT	CAISDEGNTEAFF
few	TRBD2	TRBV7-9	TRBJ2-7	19	TGTGCCAGCAGCTCGAACCCGGGACTAGCGGGAATTCGCTCCTACGAGCAGTACTTC	CASSSNPGLAGIRSYEQYF
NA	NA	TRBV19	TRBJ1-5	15	TGTGCCAGTAGTATTGACAGGACAAGCAATCAGCCCCAGCATTTT	CASSIDRTSNQPQHF
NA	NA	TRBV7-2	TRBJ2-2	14	TGTGCCAGCAGCTTTCGGGGTATCACCGGGGAGCTGTTTTTT	CASSFRGITGELFF
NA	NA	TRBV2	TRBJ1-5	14	TGTGCCAGCAGTGATTGGCAGGCTGAATTCCCCCAGCATTTT	CASSDWQAEFPQHF
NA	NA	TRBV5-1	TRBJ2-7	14	TGCGCCAGCAGCCTGGCTTCAGGCTCCTACGAGCAGTACTTC	CASSLASGSYEQYF
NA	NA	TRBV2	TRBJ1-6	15	TGTGCCAGCAGGGCGGGGAGCTCCTATAATTCACCCCTCCACTTT	CASRAGSSYNSPLHF
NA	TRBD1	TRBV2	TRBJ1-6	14	TGTGCCACCCAGGGGGGCTCCTATAATTCACCCCTCCACTTT	CATQGGSYNSPLHF
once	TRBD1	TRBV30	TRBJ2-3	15	TGTGCCTGGGCCGCGGGACAGGGGCGCACAGATACGCAGTATTTT	CAWAAGQGRTDTQYF
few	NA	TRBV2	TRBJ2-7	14	TGTGCCAGCAGTGGATTGAGTGCAACTTACGAGCAGTACTTC	CASSGLSATYEQYF
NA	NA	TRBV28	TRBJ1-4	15	TGTGCCAGCAGTTTATGGTCAGGTGATAATGAAAAACTGTTTTTT	CASSLWSGDNEKLFF
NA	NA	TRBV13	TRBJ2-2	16	TGTGCCAGCAGCCACCCGGCGGAAACGAACACCGGGGAGCTGTTTTTT	CASSHPAETNTGELFF
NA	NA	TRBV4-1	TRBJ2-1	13	TGCGCCAGCAGCCAACCACGGACTCCCGAGCAGTTCTTC	CASSQPRTPEQFF
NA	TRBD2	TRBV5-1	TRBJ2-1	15	TGCGCCAGCAGCTGGCTAGCGGGAGGCGGGAATGAGCAGTTCTTC	CASSWLAGGGNEQFF
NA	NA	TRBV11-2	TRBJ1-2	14	TGTGCCAGCAGCTTAGGCCGAGCTAACTATGGCTACACCTTC	CASSLGRANYGYTF
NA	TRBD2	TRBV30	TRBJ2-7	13	TGTGCCTGGACTCGGGGGACTACCTACGAGCAGTACTTC	CAWTRGTTYEQYF
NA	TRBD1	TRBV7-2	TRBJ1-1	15	TGTGCCAGCAGCTATATCGCAGGGGGGAACACTGAAGCTTTCTTT	CASSYIAGGNTEAFF
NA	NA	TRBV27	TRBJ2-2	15	TGTGCCAGCAGTACCAGGGCTACGAACACCGGGGAGCTGTTTTTT	CASSTRATNTGELFF
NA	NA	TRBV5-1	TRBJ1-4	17	TGCGCCAGCAGCTTGGGTGCTACAGGGTGGGGGAATGAAAAACTGTTTTTT	CASSLGATGWGNEKLFF
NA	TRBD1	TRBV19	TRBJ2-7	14	TGTGCCAGTACCACGTCAGGGGGAAACTACGAGCAGTACTTC	CASTTSGGNYEQYF
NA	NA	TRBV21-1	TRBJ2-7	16	TGTGCCAGCAGCAATCTAGCGGGAGGGCCCTCCTACGAGCAGTACTTC	CASSNLAGGPSYEQYF
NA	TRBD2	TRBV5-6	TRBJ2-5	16	TGTGCCAGCAGCTTGCTCTGGCGGGGGGGCGAAGAGACCCAGTACTTC	CASSLLWRGGEETQYF
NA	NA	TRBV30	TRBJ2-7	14	TGTGCCTGGAGTGGGGTCGGAGCGGACTACGAGCAGTACTTC	CAWSGVGADYEQYF
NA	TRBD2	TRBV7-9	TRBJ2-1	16	TGTGCCAGCAGCTCCCCGACTAGCGGGGGGGCGCATGAGCAGTTCTTC	CASSSPTSGGAHEQFF